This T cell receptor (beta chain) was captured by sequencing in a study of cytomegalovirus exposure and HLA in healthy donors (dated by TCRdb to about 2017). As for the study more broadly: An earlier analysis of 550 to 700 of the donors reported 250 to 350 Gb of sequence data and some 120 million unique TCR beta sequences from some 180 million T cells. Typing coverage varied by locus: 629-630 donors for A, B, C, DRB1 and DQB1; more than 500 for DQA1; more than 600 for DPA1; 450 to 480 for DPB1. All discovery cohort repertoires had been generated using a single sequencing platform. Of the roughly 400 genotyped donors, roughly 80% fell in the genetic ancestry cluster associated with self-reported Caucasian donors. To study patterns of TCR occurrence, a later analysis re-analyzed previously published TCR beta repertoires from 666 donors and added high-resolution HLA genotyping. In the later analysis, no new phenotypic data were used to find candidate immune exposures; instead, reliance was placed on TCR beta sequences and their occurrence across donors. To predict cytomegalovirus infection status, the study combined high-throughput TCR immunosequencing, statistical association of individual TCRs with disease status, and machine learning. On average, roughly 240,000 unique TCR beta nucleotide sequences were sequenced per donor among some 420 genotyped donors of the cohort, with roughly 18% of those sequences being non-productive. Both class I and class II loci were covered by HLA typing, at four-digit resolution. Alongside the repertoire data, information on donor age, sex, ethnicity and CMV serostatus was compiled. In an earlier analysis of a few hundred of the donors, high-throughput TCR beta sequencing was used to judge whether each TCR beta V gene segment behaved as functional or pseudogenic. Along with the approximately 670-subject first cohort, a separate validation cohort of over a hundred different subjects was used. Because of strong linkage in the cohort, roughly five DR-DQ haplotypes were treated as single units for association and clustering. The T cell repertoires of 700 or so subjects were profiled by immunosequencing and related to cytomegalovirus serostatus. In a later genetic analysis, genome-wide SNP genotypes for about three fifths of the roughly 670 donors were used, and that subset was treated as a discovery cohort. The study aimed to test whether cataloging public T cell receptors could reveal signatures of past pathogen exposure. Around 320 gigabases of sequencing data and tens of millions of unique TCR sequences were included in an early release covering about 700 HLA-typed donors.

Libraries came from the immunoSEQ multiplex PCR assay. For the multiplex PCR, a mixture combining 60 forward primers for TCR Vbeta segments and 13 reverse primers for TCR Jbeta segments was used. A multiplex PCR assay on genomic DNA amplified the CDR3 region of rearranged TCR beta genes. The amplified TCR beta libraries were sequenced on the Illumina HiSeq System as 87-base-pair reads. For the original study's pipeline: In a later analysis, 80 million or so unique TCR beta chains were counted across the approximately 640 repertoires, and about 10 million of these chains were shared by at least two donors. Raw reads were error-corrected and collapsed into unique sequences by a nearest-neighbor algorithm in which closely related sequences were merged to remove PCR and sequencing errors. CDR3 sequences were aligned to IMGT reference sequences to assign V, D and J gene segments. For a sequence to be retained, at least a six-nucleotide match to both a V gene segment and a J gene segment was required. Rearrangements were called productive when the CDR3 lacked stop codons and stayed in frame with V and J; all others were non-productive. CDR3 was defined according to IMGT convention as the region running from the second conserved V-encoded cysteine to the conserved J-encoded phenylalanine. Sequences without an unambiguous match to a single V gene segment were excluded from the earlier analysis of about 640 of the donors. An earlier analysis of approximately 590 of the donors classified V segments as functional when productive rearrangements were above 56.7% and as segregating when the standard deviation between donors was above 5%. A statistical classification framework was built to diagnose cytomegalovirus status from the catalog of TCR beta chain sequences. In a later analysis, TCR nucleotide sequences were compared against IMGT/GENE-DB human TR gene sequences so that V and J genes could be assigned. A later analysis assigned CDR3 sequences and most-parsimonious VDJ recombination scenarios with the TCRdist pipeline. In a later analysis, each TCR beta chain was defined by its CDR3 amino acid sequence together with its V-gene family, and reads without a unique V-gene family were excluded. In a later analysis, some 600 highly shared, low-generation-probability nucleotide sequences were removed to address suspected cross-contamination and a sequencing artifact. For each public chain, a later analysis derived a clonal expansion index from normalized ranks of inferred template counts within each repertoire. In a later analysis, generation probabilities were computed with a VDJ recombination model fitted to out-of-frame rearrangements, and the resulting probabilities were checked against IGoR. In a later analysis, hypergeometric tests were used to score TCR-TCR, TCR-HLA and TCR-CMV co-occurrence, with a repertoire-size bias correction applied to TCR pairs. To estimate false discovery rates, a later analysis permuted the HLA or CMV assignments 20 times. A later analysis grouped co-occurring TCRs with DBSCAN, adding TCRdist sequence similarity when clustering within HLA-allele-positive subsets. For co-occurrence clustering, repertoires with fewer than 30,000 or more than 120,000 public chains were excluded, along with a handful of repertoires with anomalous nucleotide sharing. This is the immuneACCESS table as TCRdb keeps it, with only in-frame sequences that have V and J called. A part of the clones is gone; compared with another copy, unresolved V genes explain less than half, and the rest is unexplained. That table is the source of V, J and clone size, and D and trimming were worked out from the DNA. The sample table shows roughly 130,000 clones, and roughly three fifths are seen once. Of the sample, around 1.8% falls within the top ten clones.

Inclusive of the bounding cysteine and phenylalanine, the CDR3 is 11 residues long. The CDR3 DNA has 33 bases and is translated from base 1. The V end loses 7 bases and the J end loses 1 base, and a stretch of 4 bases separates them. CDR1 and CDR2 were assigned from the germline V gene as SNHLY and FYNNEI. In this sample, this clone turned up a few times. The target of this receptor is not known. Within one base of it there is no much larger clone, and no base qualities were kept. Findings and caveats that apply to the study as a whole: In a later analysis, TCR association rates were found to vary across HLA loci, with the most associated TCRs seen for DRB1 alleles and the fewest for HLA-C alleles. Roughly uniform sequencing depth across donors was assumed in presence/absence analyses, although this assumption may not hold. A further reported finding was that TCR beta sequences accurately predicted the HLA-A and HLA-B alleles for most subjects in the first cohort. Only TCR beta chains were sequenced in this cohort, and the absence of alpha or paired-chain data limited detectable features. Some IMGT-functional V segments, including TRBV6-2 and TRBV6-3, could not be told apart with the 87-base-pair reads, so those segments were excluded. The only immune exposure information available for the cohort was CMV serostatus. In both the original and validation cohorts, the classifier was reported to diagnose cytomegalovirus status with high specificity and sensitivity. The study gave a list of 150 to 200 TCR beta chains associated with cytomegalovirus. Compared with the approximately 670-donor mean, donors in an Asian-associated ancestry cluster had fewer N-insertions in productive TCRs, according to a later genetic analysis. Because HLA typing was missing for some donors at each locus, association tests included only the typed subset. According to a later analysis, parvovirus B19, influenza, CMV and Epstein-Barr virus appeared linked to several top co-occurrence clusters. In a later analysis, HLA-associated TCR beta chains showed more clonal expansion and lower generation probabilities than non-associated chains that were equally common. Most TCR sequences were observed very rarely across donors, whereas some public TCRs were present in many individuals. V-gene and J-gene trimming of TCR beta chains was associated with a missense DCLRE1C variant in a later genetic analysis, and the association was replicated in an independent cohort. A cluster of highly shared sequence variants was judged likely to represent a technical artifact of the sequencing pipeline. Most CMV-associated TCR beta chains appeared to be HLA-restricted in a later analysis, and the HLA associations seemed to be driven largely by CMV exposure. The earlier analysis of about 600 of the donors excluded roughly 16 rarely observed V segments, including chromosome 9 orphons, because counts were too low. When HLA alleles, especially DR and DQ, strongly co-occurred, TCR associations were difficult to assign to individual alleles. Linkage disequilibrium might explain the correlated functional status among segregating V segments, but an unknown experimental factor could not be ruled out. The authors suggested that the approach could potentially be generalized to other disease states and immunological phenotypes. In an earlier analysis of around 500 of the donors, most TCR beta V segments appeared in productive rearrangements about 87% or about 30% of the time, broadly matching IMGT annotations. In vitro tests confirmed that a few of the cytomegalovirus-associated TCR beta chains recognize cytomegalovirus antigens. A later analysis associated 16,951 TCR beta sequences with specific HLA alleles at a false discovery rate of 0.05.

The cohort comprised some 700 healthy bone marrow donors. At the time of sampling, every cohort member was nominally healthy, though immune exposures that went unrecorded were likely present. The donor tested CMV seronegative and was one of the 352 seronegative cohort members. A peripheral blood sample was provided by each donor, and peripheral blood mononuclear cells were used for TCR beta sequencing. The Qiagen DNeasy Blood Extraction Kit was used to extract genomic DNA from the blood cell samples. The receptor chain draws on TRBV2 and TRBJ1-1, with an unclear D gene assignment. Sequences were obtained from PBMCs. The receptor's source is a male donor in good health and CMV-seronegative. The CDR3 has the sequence CASMRNTEAFF. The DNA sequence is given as TGTGCCAGCATGAGGAACACTGAAGCTTTCTTT.